This T cell receptor beta chain derives from a study of blood T cells in healthy people across ages. The second PCR ran roughly 7 to 12 cycles with a sample-barcoded 5' primer and J-beta primers. TCRdb passed the 5' RACE reads through MiXCR, listing each CDR3 protein once. The sample shows hundreds of thousands of distinct CDR3 sequences, under 30% of them seen only once. Trimming took 4 bases from V and 0 from J; bases not matched to a gene: 6. This CDR3 is built from 16 residues. Per germline, CDR1 LGHNA and CDR2 YSLEER. This clonotype was observed a few times. The sample was also linked to a second study, of T cells of mothers and their children.

The sequence was obtained from a boy aged 5-17 years in good health. Material: blood. The chain joins TRBV4-3 to TRBJ1-1; 9 bases map to TRBD1. The CDR3 protein is CASSLGTGSMNTEAFF. Here the CDR3 DNA reads TGCGCCAGCAGCCTCGGGACAGGGTCAATGAACACTGAAGCTTTCTTT.